Listed here are 25 T cell receptor beta chains from one sample, sequenced in a study of vaccination and CD4 T cells after COVID-19. The Oncomine TCR Beta short-read assay sequenced DNA from cultured CD4+ T cells. Each CDR3 protein is one row after TCRdb ran MiXCR on the PCR reads. The repertoire consists of 15,000 to 25,000 distinct CDR3 sequences, with approximately 59% occurring once and the leading ten covering approximately 9%. Treatment of the sample: approximately nine-day PBMC culture with coronavirus spike peptide pools or control peptides (ViraFEST assay). Antigen specificity for these receptors is unknown. This material consisted of CD4+ T cells from blood, cultured in vitro, taken after SARS-CoV-2 vaccination. The receptors shown here come from a human donor who had recovered from COVID-19.

This chain uses TRBV10-2 with TRBJ2-7; D may be TRBD1 (6 bases). Trimming stripped 6 bases from V and 4 bases from J, with 22 bases between. Germline V lookup: CDR1 WSHSY, CDR2 SAAADI. The CDR3 covers 16 residues. The CDR3 sequence is CASRTGSAGAWYEQYF. The CDR3 nucleotides are TGCGCCAGCAGAACAGGATCGGCAGGGGCATGGTACGAGCAGTACTTC.

The chain employs TRBV20-1 and TRBJ1-3, with D tentatively TRBD1 (5 bases). Trimming stripped 1 base from V and 4 bases from J, with 17 bases between. The CDR3 loop spans 16 amino acids. Germline-derived CDR1 and CDR2 are DFQATT and SNEGSKA (reference sequence). CDR3 DNA sequence: TGCAGTGCTAGAGTTATGGGGCAGGGTCCGGGAAACACCATATATTTT. Translation: CSARVMGQGPGNTIYF.

The chain links TRBV27 to TRBJ2-7, with D possibly TRBD2 on 5 matching bases. The CDR3 has 14 amino acids. The germline gives CDR1 MNHEY, CDR2 SMNVEV (reference sequence). V was trimmed by 2 bases and J by 4 bases, leaving 12 bases between them. The CDR3 sequence is CASSLRERTYEQYF. The CDR3 region has the DNA TGTGCCAGCAGTTTAAGGGAACGGACTTACGAGCAGTACTTC.

The V and J genes are TRBV6-1 and TRBJ2-7, with 8 nucleotides matching TRBD2. Per germline, CDR1 MNHNS and CDR2 SASEGT. The V and J ends lost 3 bases and 1 base, in that order; junction bases with no gene match: 8. The CDR3 contains 16 residues. The CDR3 is CASSDGSGSGSYEQYF. The CDR3 region has the DNA TGTGCCAGCAGTGACGGGAGCGGGAGTGGGTCCTACGAGCAGTACTTC.

This clonotype has more than one count but fewer than ten. One end of the junction varies from germline; a read error may be responsible. This chain links TRBV24-1 with TRBJ1-1, with D uncertain. Germline V gives CDR1 KGHDR, CDR2 SFDVKD. The CDR3 loop spans 13 amino acids. The DNA of the CDR3 is TGTGCCACCAGTGATTGGAGGACCGCTGCTCGAGTCTTT. Protein: CATSDWRTAARVF.

The rearrangement uses TRBV19 and TRBJ2-7; D unresolved. V lost 0 bases and J 0 bases, leaving 6 bases between the germline ends. This CDR3 is built from 14 residues. CDR1 LNHDA and CDR2 SQIVND come from the germline V gene (reference sequence). The CDR3 spells CASSIDWDSYEQYF. The CDR3 coding sequence is TGTGCCAGTAGTATAGATTGGGACTCCTACGAGCAGTACTTC.

The chain employs TRBV11-3 and TRBJ2-1, with D tentatively TRBD1 (5 bases). Trimming stripped 1 base from V and 4 bases from J, with 14 bases between. The CDR3 is 16 residues long. Germline values: CDR1 SGHNT, CDR2 YENEEA. CDR3 sequence reads: CASSLGTFPRYNEQFF. The CDR3 nucleotides read TGTGCCAGCAGCTTAGGGACATTTCCCCGGTACAATGAGCAGTTCTTC. Variable domain in full (rest from reference TRBV11-3 and TRBJ2-1): EAGVVQSPRYKIIEKKQPVAFWCNPISGHNTLYWYLQNLGQGPELLIRYENEEAVDDSQLPKDRFSAERLKGVDSTLKIQPAELGDSAVYLCASSLGTFPRYNEQFFGPGTRLTVL.

To note about this clonotype: The junction departs from germline at one end; a sequencing error may be responsible. The V call is TRBV6-1, the J call TRBJ2-2; 9 bases map to TRBD2. This CDR3 comprises 14 residues. The germline V gene encodes CDR1 MNHNS and CDR2 SASEGT. The CDR3 region has the DNA TGTGCCACCCGCGGGGGGGGTATCACCGGGGAGCTATTTTTT. Its protein product is CATRGGGITGELFF.

The chain joins TRBV12-3 or TRBV12-4 to TRBJ1-1; possibly TRBD1 for D (5 bases). The CDR3 covers 13 residues. Trimming took off 6 bases at V and 2 bases at J, with 10 bases between the two ends. This CDR3 is CASRGPPNTEAFF. CDR3 coding DNA: TGTGCCAGCAGGGGGCCACCCAACACTGAAGCTTTCTTT.

The rearrangement uses TRBV20-1 and TRBJ1-1; unclear D gene. The CDR3 extends over 12 amino acids. V lost 5 bases, J lost 5 bases, and 12 bases lay in between. Germline loops: CDR1 DFQATT, CDR2 SNEGSKA (reference sequence). This CDR3 reads CSAGRVETEAFF. CDR3 coding DNA: TGCAGTGCTGGAAGAGTTGAAACTGAAGCTTTCTTT.

V is TRBV5-4 and J is TRBJ1-1, with D possibly TRBD1 on 6 matching bases. Trimming removed 0 bases at V and 1 base at J, with 10 bases between. Per the germline V gene, CDR1 is SGHNT and CDR2 is YYREEE (reference sequence). The CDR3 spans 15 residues. The CDR3 reads CASSLALGQNTEAFF. CDR3 nucleotides: TGTGCCAGCAGCTTGGCCCTGGGACAGAACACTGAAGCTTTCTTT.

The V call is TRBV2, the J call TRBJ2-3; D is unclear. The germline CDR1 and CDR2 sequences are SNHLY and FYNNEI. Trimming removed 4 bases at V and 6 bases at J, with 11 bases between. The CDR3 totals 13 residues. The CDR3 bases are TGTGCCAGCAGTGCGGACGGTCCGGATACGCAGTATTTT. Protein sequence: CASSADGPDTQYF.

A few counts support this clonotype. This chain uses TRBV28 with TRBJ1-2; the match to TRBD1 covers 7 bases. The CDR3 runs 16 residues. J gave up 5 bases and V 5 bases, and 14 bases lay outside the gene matches. Germline values: CDR1 MDHEN, CDR2 SYDVKM. Written as DNA, the CDR3 is TGTGCCAGCAGTCCTTTAGATGCAGGGGGGGGTTATGGCTACACCTTC. Protein: CASSPLDAGGGYGYTF.

This clonotype was recorded once. One end of the junction varies from germline; a read error may be responsible. This chain joins TRBV7-2 and TRBJ1-2; D is unclear. Germline V gene lookup returns CDR1 SGHTA and CDR2 FQGNSA. CDR3 size: 14 residues. The CDR3 here is CVSTIPGSNYGYTF. The CDR3 coding sequence is TGTGTCAGCACCATTCCCGGGTCAAACTATGGCTACACCTTC.

The rearrangement joins TRBV6-1 to TRBJ2-1; D possibly matches TRBD1 or TRBD2 (6 bases each). This CDR3 contains 13 residues. Trimming shortened V by 8 bases and J by 4 bases, and 12 bases separated the two germline ends. Germline CDR1 and CDR2: MNHNS and SASEGT. This chain's CDR3 is CASVRGQYNEQFF. The CDR3 region has the DNA TGTGCCAGCGTCCGGGGGCAGTACAATGAGCAGTTCTTC.

The chain links TRBV20-1 to TRBJ1-4; 7 nucleotides agree with TRBD1. The J segment lost 6 bases and the V segment lost 4 bases, leaving 5 bases of the junction unmatched. CDR1 and CDR2 (germline): DFQATT, SNEGSKA (reference sequence). This CDR3 has 13 residues. The CDR3 protein is CSAIRDRDEKLFF. The CDR3 bases are TGCAGTGCTATCCGGGACAGAGATGAAAAACTGTTTTTT.

The chain links TRBV28 to TRBJ2-7; 12 bases fit TRBD2. V lost 4 bases and J lost 3; bases outside the gene matches: 13. Germline V gives CDR1 MDHEN, CDR2 SYDVKM. CDR3 length: 18 amino acids. The CDR3 sequence is CASSSLAGGSRVLYEQYF. CDR3 nucleotides: TGTGCCAGCAGTTCTCTAGCGGGAGGGTCCCGAGTACTCTACGAGCAGTACTTC.

By its share, this clonotype is medium-sized (0.01 to 0.1%). The chain employs TRBV7-8 and TRBJ1-2; unclear D gene. Germline CDR1 reads SGHVS; CDR2 reads FQNEAQ. The CDR3 loop spans 15 amino acids. V lost 4 bases and J 3 bases, leaving 15 bases between the germline ends. This CDR3 reads CASSSRRGGDYGYTF. The CDR3, as DNA: TGTGCCAGCAGCTCCCGGCGCGGTGGTGACTATGGCTACACCTTC.

V and J are TRBV6-1 and TRBJ2-1; the D is unclear. V was cut by 0 bases and J by 9 bases, with 12 bases left in between. Germline CDR1 and CDR2: MNHNS and SASEGT. The CDR3 extends over 14 amino acids. This CDR3 is CASSEAPNTGEQFF. DNA of the CDR3: TGTGCCAGCAGTGAAGCCCCCAATACCGGTGAGCAGTTCTTC.

This clonotype occurred a few times. The rearrangement links TRBV11-3 to TRBJ2-7; possible D gene TRBD1, 5 bases. The CDR3 totals 16 residues. CDR1 and CDR2 from the germline V gene are SGHNT and YENEEA. Trimming cost V 2 bases and J 0 bases, with 14 bases left between them. Written as DNA, the CDR3 is TGTGCCAGCAGCTTATCAGGACACGCGGTCTCCTACGAGCAGTACTTC. Translating gives CASSLSGHAVSYEQYF.

The table lists this clonotype with a few counts. This chain joins TRBV20-1 and TRBJ1-5; TRBD1 aligns across 12 bases. The CDR3 sequence is 17 residues long. V shed 3 bases and J 8 bases; nucleotides not matched to a gene: 14. Germline CDR1 is DFQATT and CDR2 is SNEGSKA (reference sequence). The CDR3 DNA reads as TGCAGTGCTAGTATATTTTTGGGACAGGGGGCGGGGAAGCCCCAGCATTTT. Its protein is CSASIFLGQGAGKPQHF.

This rearrangement joins TRBV4-1 to TRBJ1-5; no reliable D call. Germline V gene lookup returns CDR1 MGHRA and CDR2 YSYEKL. The CDR3 length is 17 residues. Trimming took off 0 bases at V and 0 bases at J, with 12 bases between the two ends. The CDR3 sequence is CASSQEKADYSNQPQHF. Here the CDR3 DNA reads TGCGCCAGCAGCCAAGAAAAGGCAGATTATAGCAATCAGCCCCAGCATTTT.

The V and J genes are TRBV12-3 or TRBV12-4 and TRBJ1-2; D gene unclear. CDR3 length: 13 amino acids. V lost 5 bases to trimming and J lost 4 bases, with 11 bases between them. The CDR3 nucleotides read TGTGCCAGCAGTCCTGGGATTTCCTATGGCTACACCTTC. It is translated as CASSPGISYGYTF.

This chain joins TRBV27 and TRBJ1-1, with 7 bases aligning to TRBD1. Germline V gene sequence: CDR1 MNHEY, CDR2 SMNVEV (reference sequence). V was clipped by 2 bases and J by 1 base; unmatched bases: 1. The CDR3 spans 14 residues. In DNA, the CDR3 is TGTGCCAGCAGTTTAGGGACAGCGAACACTGAAGCTTTCTTT. Its protein product is CASSLGTANTEAFF.

V is TRBV30 and J is TRBJ2-2; D might be TRBD1 (6 bases). V lost 1 base and J lost 11, with 14 bases in between. Germline V gives CDR1 GTSNPN, CDR2 SVGIG (reference sequence). The CDR3 is 13 amino acids. CDR3 DNA sequence: TGTGCCTGGAGTGGTGGACAGCTCCTAGAGCTGTTTTTT. Residues: CAWSGGQLLELFF.